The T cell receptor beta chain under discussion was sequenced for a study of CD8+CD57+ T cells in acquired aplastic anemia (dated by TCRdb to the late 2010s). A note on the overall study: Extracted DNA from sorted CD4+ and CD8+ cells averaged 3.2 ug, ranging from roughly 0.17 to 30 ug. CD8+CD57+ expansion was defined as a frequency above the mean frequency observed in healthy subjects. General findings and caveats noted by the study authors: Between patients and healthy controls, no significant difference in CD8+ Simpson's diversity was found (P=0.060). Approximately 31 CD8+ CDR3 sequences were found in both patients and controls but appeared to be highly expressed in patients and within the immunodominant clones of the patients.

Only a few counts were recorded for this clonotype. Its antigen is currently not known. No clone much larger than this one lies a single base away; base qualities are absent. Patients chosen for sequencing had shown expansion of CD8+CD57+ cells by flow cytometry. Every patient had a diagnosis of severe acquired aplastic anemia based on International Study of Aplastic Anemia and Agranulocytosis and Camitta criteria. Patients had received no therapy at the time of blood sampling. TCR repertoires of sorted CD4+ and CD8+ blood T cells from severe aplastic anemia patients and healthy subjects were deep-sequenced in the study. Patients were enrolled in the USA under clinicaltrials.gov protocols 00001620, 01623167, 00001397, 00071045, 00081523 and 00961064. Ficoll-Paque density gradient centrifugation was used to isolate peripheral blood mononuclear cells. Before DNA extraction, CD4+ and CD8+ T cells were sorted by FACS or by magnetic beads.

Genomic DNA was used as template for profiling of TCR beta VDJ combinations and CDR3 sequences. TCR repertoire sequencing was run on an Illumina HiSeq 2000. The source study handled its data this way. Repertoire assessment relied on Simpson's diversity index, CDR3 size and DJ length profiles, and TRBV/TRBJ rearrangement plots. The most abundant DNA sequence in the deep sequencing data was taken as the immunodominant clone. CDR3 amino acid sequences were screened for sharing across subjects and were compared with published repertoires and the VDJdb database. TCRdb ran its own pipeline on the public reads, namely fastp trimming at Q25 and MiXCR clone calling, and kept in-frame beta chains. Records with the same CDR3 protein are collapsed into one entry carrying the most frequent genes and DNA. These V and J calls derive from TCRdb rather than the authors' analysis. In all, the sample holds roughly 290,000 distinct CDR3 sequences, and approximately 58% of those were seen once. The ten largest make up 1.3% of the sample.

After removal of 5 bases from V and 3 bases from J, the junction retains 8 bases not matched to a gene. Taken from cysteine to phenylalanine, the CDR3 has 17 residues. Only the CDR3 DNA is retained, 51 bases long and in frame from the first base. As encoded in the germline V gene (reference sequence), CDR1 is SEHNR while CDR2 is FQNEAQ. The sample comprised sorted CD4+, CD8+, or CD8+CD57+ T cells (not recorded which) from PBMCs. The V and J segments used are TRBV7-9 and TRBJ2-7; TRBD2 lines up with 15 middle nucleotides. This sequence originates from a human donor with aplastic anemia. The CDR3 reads CASSQDGGLAGGYEQYF. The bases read TGTGCCAGCAGCCAAGATGGGGGACTAGCGGGAGGCTACGAGCAGTACTTC.